A single sample gave rise to the 24 T cell receptor beta chains below, sequenced in a study of blood T cell repertoires in COVID-19. The table came from immunoSEQ multiplex PCR; TCRdb's copy has only in-frame clones and leaves some out. This table has around 150,000 clones, around 90% appearing once. Sequences were obtained from peripheral blood. Receptors originate from a human donor with COVID-19, enrolled during active disease. The donor label of this sample is uncertain.

The rearrangement links TRBV30 to TRBJ1-5; 7 nucleotides align to TRBD1. This CDR3 comprises 13 residues. Trimming removed 2 bases from V and 7 bases from J; junction bases left unmatched: 5. Per germline, CDR1 GTSNPN and CDR2 SVGIG (reference sequence). In DNA, the CDR3 is TGTGCCTGGAGTACAGGGGCTCAGCAGCCCCAGCATTTT. Translation gives CAWSTGAQQPQHF.

In DNA, the CDR3 is TGTGCCAGCAGTTCCCAGATGGCCACTGAAGCTTTCTTT. Protein: CASSSQMATEAFF. The gene calls are TRBV6-6 and TRBJ1-1; D is unresolved. V dropped 4 bases and J dropped 4 bases, with 10 bases sitting between them. Germline values: CDR1 MNHNY, CDR2 SVGAGI (reference sequence). This CDR3 contains 13 residues.

This clone was observed a few times. This chain joins TRBV21-1 and TRBJ2-2; the D call of TRBD1 is as the table states it, not checked on the DNA. TRBV21-1 is a recognized pseudogene. The CDR3 has 16 amino acids. In nucleotides, the CDR3 is TGTGCCAGCAGCAAAGCCTTCAGGACAGGTTTAGGGGAGCTGTTTTTT. Encoded protein: CASSKAFRTGLGELFF.

The V call is TRBV19, the J call TRBJ2-1; TRBD2 aligns across 9 bases. The CDR3 contains 17 residues. From germline, CDR1 is LNHDA and CDR2 SQIVND (reference sequence). Losses at the gene ends were 3 bases for V and 4 bases for J; bases not matched to a gene: 10. DNA for the CDR3: TGTGCCAGTAGTATCTCCCCCGCGGCGGGAGGGTACAATGAGCAGTTCTTC. Its translation: CASSISPAAGGYNEQFF.

Regarding this clone: A read error may account for a junction end that differs from germline. The chain combines TRBV29-1 with TRBJ1-1; D is unclear. Germline V CDR1 and CDR2: SQVTM, ANQGSEA. This CDR3 is built from 14 residues. CDR3 DNA: TGCAGCGTCGAAGGTCGAGGTGAGGACACTGAAGCTTTCTTT. Encoded protein: CSVEGRGEDTEAFF.

This chain links TRBV5-6 with TRBJ1-2, with 11 bases matching TRBD1. Per germline, CDR1 SGHDT and CDR2 YYEEEE. V trimming: 2 bases; J trimming: 4 bases; junction bases outside the gene matches: 7. CDR3 length: 16 amino acids. CDR3 loop: CASSLTGTGGGYGYTF. The CDR3 DNA sequence: TGTGCCAGCAGCTTAACCGGGACAGGGGGTGGCTATGGCTACACCTTC.

The gene calls are TRBV10-1 and TRBJ1-1, with 7 bases identical to TRBD1. Germline V gene sequence: CDR1 WNHNN, CDR2 SYGVQD (reference sequence). The CDR3 consists of 13 residues. The J segment lost 3 bases and the V segment lost 4 bases, leaving 2 bases of the junction unmatched. The CDR3 coding sequence is TGCGCCAGCAGTGGACAGGGATACACTGAAGCTTTCTTT. It codes for CASSGQGYTEAFF.

This clone was found once. The V and J genes are TRBV30 and TRBJ2-4; perhaps TRBD2 as D (6 bases). The V end was cut by 1 base, the J end by 6 bases, with 16 bases between. Germline-derived CDR1 and CDR2 are GTSNPN and SVGIG (reference sequence). The CDR3 runs to 15 residues. CDR3 in amino acids: CAWSGGVTEGNIQYF. The CDR3 DNA follows: TGTGCCTGGAGTGGGGGGGTCACAGAGGGAAACATTCAGTACTTC.

This clone was detected a few times. This chain connects TRBV2 to TRBJ1-5; 10 bases are shared with TRBD1. The J segment lost 5 bases and the V segment lost 7 bases, leaving 5 bases of the junction unmatched. The CDR3 spans 14 residues. The V gene's germline CDR1 is SNHLY and CDR2 FYNNEI. The CDR3 coding sequence is TGTGCCAGCAACTCGGGACAGGGGTATCAGCCCCAGCATTTT. Protein: CASNSGQGYQPQHF.

J is TRBJ1-1 and V is TRBV7-9, with D maybe TRBD1 (6 bases). In germline, CDR1 is SEHNR, CDR2 FQNEAQ (reference sequence). The CDR3 is 14 amino acids. Trimming cost V 8 bases and J 4 bases, with 17 bases left between them. In DNA, the CDR3 is TGTGCCAGCGCAAGTGGGGGGGCGGGCACTGAAGCTTTCTTT. Protein product: CASASGGAGTEAFF.

The chain links TRBV27 to TRBJ1-1; D may be TRBD1 (5 bases). This CDR3 contains 15 residues. Germline V gene data show CDR1 as MNHEY and CDR2 as SMNVEV (reference sequence). The ends were cut back, 5 bases at V and 0 bases at J, with 13 bases in the middle. The CDR3: CASSQWGTMNTEAFF. CDR3 DNA: TGTGCCAGCAGTCAATGGGGGACTATGAACACTGAAGCTTTCTTT.

This rearrangement joins TRBV5-6 to TRBJ1-1; D remains ambiguous. The CDR3 runs 12 residues. V was trimmed by 7 bases and J by 1 base, leaving 8 bases between them. The germline CDR1 and CDR2 sequences are SGHDT and YYEEEE. The CDR3 bases are TGTGCCAGCCGCCGGGGGAACACTGAAGCTTTCTTT. Amino acid sequence: CASRRGNTEAFF.

The V call is TRBV27, the J call TRBJ1-2; no clear D. Germline V CDR1 and CDR2: MNHEY, SMNVEV (reference sequence). With 6 bases removed from V and 8 bases from J, the gap between germline ends came to 13 bases. This CDR3 comprises 12 residues. The CDR3 nucleotides are TGTGCCAGCAGGGAAGCCGCGGGGGGCTACACCTTC. Translated: CASREAAGGYTF.

The chain joins TRBV6-5 to TRBJ1-1; 9 bases agree with TRBD1. Germline V gene sequence: CDR1 MNHEY, CDR2 SVGAGI. V shed 5 bases, J shed 1 base, and the junction held 2 bases outside the gene matches. The CDR3 loop spans 14 amino acids. CDR3 in amino acids: CASSQGQGNTEAFF. CDR3 nucleotide sequence: TGTGCCAGCAGTCAGGGACAGGGGAACACTGAAGCTTTCTTT.

The chain carries TRBV7-2 and TRBJ2-7; D perhaps matches TRBD2 (6 bases). V gave up 2 bases and J gave up 1 base, with 12 bases separating them. CDR1 and CDR2 from the germline V gene are SGHTA and FQGNSA. The CDR3 runs to 15 residues. The CDR3 region has the DNA TGTGCCAGCAGCTTAAAATTCGGGAGTTCCTACGAGCAGTACTTC. Amino acid sequence: CASSLKFGSSYEQYF. Looking up the rest from reference TRBV7-2 and TRBJ2-7 gives the full variable domain: GAGVSQSPSNKVTEKGKDVELRCDPISGHTALYWYRQSLGQGLEFLIYFQGNSAPDKSGLPSDRFSAERTGGSVSTLTIQRTQQEDSAVYLCASSLKFGSSYEQYFGPGTRLTVT.

This sequence joins TRBV9 and TRBJ1-2, with D maybe TRBD1 (5 bases). CDR3 length: 14 amino acids. Trimming took 0 bases from V and 8 from J, leaving 14 bases between them. Germline V gene lookup returns CDR1 SGDLS and CDR2 YYNGEE. Here the CDR3 DNA reads TGTGCCAGCAGCGTAGATAGCGGGGCTGGAGGCTACACCTTC. Translating gives CASSVDSGAGGYTF.

The chain links TRBV6-5 to TRBJ2-7; 8 positions agree with TRBD1. Looked up from germline, CDR1 is MNHEY and CDR2 is SVGAGI. The CDR3 is made up of 12 amino acids. Trimming cost V 8 bases and J 1 base; bases outside gene matches: 1. CDR3 bases: TGTGCCAGCCGGACAGGGTCCTACGAGCAGTACTTC. This gives the protein CASRTGSYEQYF.

The V gene is TRBV18, the J gene TRBJ1-6; D is possibly TRBD1 (5 bases). The V end lost 9 bases, the J end lost 3 bases, and 12 bases lay between the germline ends. The germline CDR1 and CDR2 sequences are KGHSH and LQKENI. The CDR3 contains 14 residues. The CDR3 spells CASSDSDYNSPLHF. CDR3 DNA sequence: TGTGCCAGTTCCGACAGTGACTATAATTCACCCCTCCACTTT.

The J gene is TRBJ2-5, the V gene TRBV7-2; D call uncertain. V was cut by 1 base and J by 4 bases, with 13 bases left in between. The CDR3 totals 15 residues. In germline, CDR1 is SGHTA, CDR2 FQGNSA. The CDR3 region has the DNA TGTGCCAGCAGCTTAGTTGGTAGTCTGCTAGAGACCCAGTACTTC. Its translation: CASSLVGSLLETQYF.

V and J are TRBV6-5 and TRBJ2-7; weak D call: TRBD1 (5 bases). The CDR3 is 13 amino acids. V lost 5 bases and J 7 bases, leaving 15 bases between the germline ends. The germline V gene encodes CDR1 MNHEY and CDR2 SVGAGI. In DNA, the CDR3 is TGTGCCAGCAGTCCCCAGGGTGACGAAGAGCAGTACTTC. Translating it yields CASSPQGDEEQYF.

The chain uses TRBV15 and TRBJ1-1, with unresolved D. The CDR3 is made up of 17 amino acids. CDR1 and CDR2 (germline): LNHNV, YYDKDF (reference sequence). V lost 3 bases to trimming and J lost 0 bases, with 17 bases between them. CDR3 coding DNA: TGTGCCACCAGCAGGACCAGAGGTGAGGCGATGAACACTGAAGCTTTCTTT. This encodes CATSRTRGEAMNTEAFF.

The chain employs TRBV20-1 and TRBJ1-1; no clear D gene. With 3 bases removed from V and 7 bases from J, the gap between germline ends came to 15 bases. CDR3 length equals 13 residues. Germline-derived CDR1 and CDR2 are DFQATT and SNEGSKA (reference sequence). In DNA, the CDR3 is TGCAGTGCTAGTCACACCACCTCTTTTGAAGCTTTCTTT. Protein: CSASHTTSFEAFF.

The V call is TRBV14, the J call TRBJ2-5; 9 bases align to TRBD1. The length of the CDR3 is 20 residues. Losses at the gene ends were 0 bases for V and 7 bases for J; bases not matched to a gene: 21. CDR1 is SGHDN, CDR2 FVKESK, per germline. The DNA for the CDR3 is TGTGCCAGCAGCCAAGATCAATCAATCCCGGACAGGGGCCCCCGGGGGACCCAGTACTTC. Its protein product is CASSQDQSIPDRGPRGTQYF.

The chain links TRBV6-5 to TRBJ2-1; the match to TRBD2 covers 11 bases. Germline assignment: CDR1 MNHEY and CDR2 SVGAGI. V lost 7 bases, J lost 10 bases, and 9 bases stayed unmatched. This CDR3 contains 14 residues. The CDR3 sequence is CASNLAGGINEQFF. In DNA, the CDR3 is TGTGCCAGCAACCTAGCGGGAGGCATCAACGAGCAGTTCTTC.